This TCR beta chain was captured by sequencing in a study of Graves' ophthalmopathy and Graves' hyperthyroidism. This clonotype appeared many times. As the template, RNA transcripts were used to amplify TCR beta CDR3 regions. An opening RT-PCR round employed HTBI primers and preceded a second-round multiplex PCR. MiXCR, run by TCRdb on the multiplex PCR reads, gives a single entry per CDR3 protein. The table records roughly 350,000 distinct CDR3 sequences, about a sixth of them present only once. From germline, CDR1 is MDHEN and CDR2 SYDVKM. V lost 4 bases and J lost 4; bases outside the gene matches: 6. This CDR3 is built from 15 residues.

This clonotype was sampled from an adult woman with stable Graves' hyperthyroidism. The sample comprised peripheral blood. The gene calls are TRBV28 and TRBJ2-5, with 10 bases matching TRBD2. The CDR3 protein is CASSYLSGGGETQYF. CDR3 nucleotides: TGTGCCAGCAGTTACCTAAGCGGGGGGGGAGAGACCCAGTACTTC.